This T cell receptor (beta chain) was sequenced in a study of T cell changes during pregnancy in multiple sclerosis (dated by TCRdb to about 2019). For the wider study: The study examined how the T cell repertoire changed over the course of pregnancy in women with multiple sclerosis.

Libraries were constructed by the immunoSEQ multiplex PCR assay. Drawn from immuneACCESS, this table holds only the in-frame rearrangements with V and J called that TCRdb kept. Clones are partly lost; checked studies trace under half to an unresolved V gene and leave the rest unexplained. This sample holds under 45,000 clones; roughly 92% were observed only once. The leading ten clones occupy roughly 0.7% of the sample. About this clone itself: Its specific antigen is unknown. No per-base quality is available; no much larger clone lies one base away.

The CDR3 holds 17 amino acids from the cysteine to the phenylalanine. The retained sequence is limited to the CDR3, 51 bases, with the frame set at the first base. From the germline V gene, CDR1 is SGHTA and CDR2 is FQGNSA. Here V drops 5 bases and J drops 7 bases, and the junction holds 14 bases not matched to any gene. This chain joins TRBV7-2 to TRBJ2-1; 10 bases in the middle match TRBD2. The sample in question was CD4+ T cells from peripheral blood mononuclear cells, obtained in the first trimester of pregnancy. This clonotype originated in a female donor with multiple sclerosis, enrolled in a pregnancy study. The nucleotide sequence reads TGTGCCAGCAGCCCAGCCGGGCTAGCGGGAGTATGGAATGAGCAGTTCTTC. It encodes CASSPAGLAGVWNEQFF. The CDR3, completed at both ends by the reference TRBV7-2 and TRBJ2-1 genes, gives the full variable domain GAGVSQSPSNKVTEKGKDVELRCDPISGHTALYWYRQSLGQGLEFLIYFQGNSAPDKSGLPSDRFSAERTGGSVSTLTIQRTQQEDSAVYLCASSPAGLAGVWNEQFFGPGTRLTVL.